One and the same sample provided the 10 T cell receptor beta chains below, sequenced in a study of cytomegalovirus exposure and HLA in healthy donors. Vbeta (60) and Jbeta (13) primers were used in the PCR. Assay: immunoSEQ multiplex PCR; the TCRdb copy retains only in-frame clones and omits some. The sample yields over 100,000 clones, less than 85% seen once. The sample comprised PBMCs. The receptors come from a woman between 18 and 29 years old in good health and CMV-seropositive.

The chain joins TRBV2 to TRBJ1-1, with D unresolved. V lost 6 bases, J lost 3 bases, and 20 bases lay in between. CDR3 length: 16 residues. Germline values: CDR1 SNHLY, CDR2 FYNNEI. The CDR3 loop reads CASRGWIWGEDTEAFF. Written as DNA, the CDR3 is TGTGCCAGCAGGGGGTGGATTTGGGGAGAAGACACTGAAGCTTTCTTT.

This clone was recorded once. The rearrangement joins TRBV28 to TRBJ1-4, with TRBD1 identical over 8 bases. This CDR3 is 16 amino acids long. V dropped 6 bases and J dropped 1; count of bases not matched to a gene: 7. Germline V CDR1 and CDR2: MDHEN, SYDVKM. CDR3 coding DNA: TGTGCCAGCAGATTTTCAGGGGGCGAAACTAATGAAAAACTGTTTTTT. This encodes CASRFSGGETNEKLFF.

The CDR3: CASSAGQQETQYF. The DNA of the CDR3 is TGTGCCAGTAGTGCAGGGCAGCAAGAGACCCAGTACTTC. The chain couples TRBV19 to TRBJ2-5, with D possibly matching TRBD1 (5 bases). CDR3 length: 13 residues. Germline CDR1 reads LNHDA; CDR2 reads SQIVND (reference sequence). Deletions cut 5 bases from V and 2 bases from J, with 9 bases between.

This clone appeared a few times. The V call is TRBV11-3, the J call TRBJ2-3; maybe TRBD1 (6 bases). The CDR3 is made up of 14 amino acids. Germline values: CDR1 SGHNT, CDR2 YENEEA. V shed 8 bases and J shed 1 base, with 13 bases lying between them. The CDR3 spells CASAFGGGTDTQYF. CDR3 coding DNA: TGTGCCAGCGCTTTTGGGGGCGGCACAGATACGCAGTATTTT.

This sequence joins TRBV5-1 and TRBJ2-1; D possibly corresponds to TRBD1 (5 bases). Trimming stripped 0 bases from V and 7 bases from J, with 11 bases between. The CDR3 runs to 14 residues. Germline CDR1 reads SGHRS; CDR2 reads YFSETQ. CDR3 sequence: CASSLAVGLNEQFF. The CDR3, as DNA: TGCGCCAGCAGCTTGGCTGTGGGGCTGAATGAGCAGTTCTTC.

The chain uses TRBV6-1 and TRBJ2-7; D not certain. V was pared by 7 bases and J by 3 bases, with 16 bases between. There are 14 residues in the CDR3. CDR1 is MNHNS, CDR2 SASEGT, per germline. CDR3 DNA sequence: TGTGCCAGCACCCCGGTAAACTCCCTCTACGAGCAGTACTTC. The encoded protein is CASTPVNSLYEQYF.

CDR3 in DNA: TGCGCCAGCAGCTTGGCGGGACAGGGGTCATATGGCTACACCTTC. Residues: CASSLAGQGSYGYTF. The chain has TRBV5-1 and TRBJ1-2; TRBD1 agrees at 10 bases. The CDR3 is 15 residues long. The germline gives CDR1 SGHRS, CDR2 YFSETQ. Losses at the gene ends were 0 bases for V and 5 bases for J; bases not matched to a gene: 4.

This clone came up once. V is TRBV27 and J is TRBJ2-1; D not resolved. This CDR3 comprises 14 residues. Trimming took off 0 bases at V and 3 bases at J, with 6 bases between the two ends. CDR1 and CDR2 from the germline V gene are MNHEY and SMNVEV (reference sequence). The chain's CDR3 is CASSLSADYNEQFF. CDR3 in DNA: TGTGCCAGCAGTTTATCGGCGGACTACAATGAGCAGTTCTTC.

This rearrangement joins TRBV29-1 to TRBJ2-1, with 7 bases matching TRBD1. The length of the CDR3 is 14 residues. Germline V gene data show CDR1 as SQVTM and CDR2 as ANQGSEA. Unmatched junction bases numbered 6, after V lost 3 bases and J lost 4 bases. The CDR3 region has the DNA TGCAGCGTTGACGTCAGGGGGATTTACAATGAGCAGTTCTTC. This codes for CSVDVRGIYNEQFF.

The sample holds many counts of this clone. This rearrangement joins TRBV6-6 to TRBJ1-1; D uncertain. The CDR3 loop spans 12 amino acids. Trimming shortened V by 8 bases and J by 4 bases, and 11 bases separated the two germline ends. Germline CDR1 and CDR2: MNHNY and SVGAGI (reference sequence). CDR3 sequence reads: CASDEVGTEAFF. The CDR3 bases are TGTGCCAGCGACGAGGTGGGCACTGAAGCTTTCTTT.